The source of this T cell receptor (beta chain) is a study of tumor and adjacent non-tumor tissue in lung cancer. Study in general: There were around 11 adenocarcinoma, a couple of squamous cell carcinoma and 1 small cell lung cancer cases. Some 3.9 million productive TCRbeta reads were obtained per sample on average. Study conclusions and caveats: TCR diversity was significantly greater in tumor than normal lung tissue.

TCRbeta libraries were built with three rounds of nested PCR, modified from ARM-PCR. One entry per CDR3 protein results from TCRdb running MiXCR on the multiplex PCR reads. The sample consists of 60,000 to 85,000 distinct CDR3 sequences, more than 75% of them appearing once. Counting both end residues, the CDR3 totals 20 amino acids. CDR1 is ENHRY and CDR2 is SYGVKD in the germline V gene. RNA was extracted from bulk tissue without any cell sorting. The normal lung tissue was taken more than 3 cm from the tumor edge. About this clonotype itself: Its antigen is unidentified. Given the absence of the conserved phenylalanine or tryptophan at the CDR3 end, a read error is likely. Because the CDR3's place on the DNA is in doubt, the DNA is left out and the CDR3 is given as listed by TCRdb.

The sample was distant non-tumor lung tissue. The rearrangement uses TRBV10-3 and TRBJ2-6; TRBD2 is the table's D call, not checked against the DNA. The receptor's source is a man aged 60 to 69 with non-small cell lung cancer. CDR3 region: CAISKHGTSGRDSGANVLPL.